This T cell receptor (beta chain) came from a study of PD-L1 blockade in urothelial cancer. Study details: Timepoints chosen for blood analysis were 3 weeks (second dose) and 6 weeks after treatment start. Points from the study as a whole: Sub-median blood TCR clonality before treatment predicted longer survival.

Urothelial carcinoma affected the patients, and it was locally advanced or metastatic. Method: immunoSEQ multiplex PCR; TCRdb's copy keeps in-frame clones and lacks some. The table includes tens of thousands of clones, about 86% detected once. This clone was seen just once. The antigen is undetermined. V dropped 4 bases and J dropped 5 bases, with 12 bases sitting between them. This CDR3 contains 12 residues. CDR1 and CDR2 (germline): GTSNPN, SVGIG (reference sequence). The source of this sequence is a man in his forties or fifties with urothelial cancer. The rearrangement uses TRBV30 and TRBJ2-7, with D uncertain. Here the sequenced sample was PBMCs, taken around atezolizumab (anti-PD-L1) treatment. The DNA for the CDR3 is TGTGCCTGGACCCGCTCTGGCAACGAGCAGTACTTC. It encodes CAWTRSGNEQYF.